This entry lists 6 T cell receptor beta chains sequenced from one sample in a study of somatic mutations in cytotoxic T cells in rheumatoid arthritis. Profiling relied on immunoSEQ multiplex PCR, and the TCRdb table lists in-frame clones only, not all of them. This sample has around 19,000 clones, with about 86% found just once. Sequencing was done on a sample of CD8+ T cells sorted from blood. The receptors derive from a woman aged 45-59 years in good health.

V is TRBV27 and J is TRBJ2-7; 9 bases align to TRBD2. This CDR3 has 15 amino acids. CDR1 and CDR2 from the germline V gene are MNHEY and SMNVEV (reference sequence). The trim removed 2 bases at V and 2 bases at J, leaving 4 bases unmatched. The CDR3 protein is CASSLRGGGAYEQYF. The CDR3 bases are TGTGCCAGCAGTTTAAGGGGCGGGGGGGCCTACGAGCAGTACTTC.

This clone has more than one count but fewer than ten. The chain uses TRBV6-1 and TRBJ2-2; TRBD1 or TRBD2 may be the D gene (7 bases each). V gave up 1 base and J gave up 4 bases, with 13 bases separating them. CDR1 and CDR2 (germline): MNHNS, SASEGT. This CDR3 spans 16 amino acids. As DNA, the CDR3 is TGTGCCAGCAGTGAAGTCTCAGGGGGGGGCACCGGGGAGCTGTTTTTT. As protein: CASSEVSGGGTGELFF.

This clone ranks as large. The V and J genes are TRBV2 and TRBJ2-3, with 11 bases that match TRBD2. The CDR3 has 17 amino acids. CDR1 is SNHLY and CDR2 is FYNNEI in the germline V gene. The V gene end was trimmed by 2 bases and the J gene end by 4 bases; junction bases not matched to a gene: 8. DNA of the CDR3: TGTGCCAGCAGTGAAATGTCTAGCGGGGGGTTCGCAGATACGCAGTATTTT. It translates to CASSEMSSGGFADTQYF. Complete variable domain (other parts from reference TRBV2 and TRBJ2-3): EPEVTQTPSHQVTQMGQEVILRCVPISNHLYFYWYRQILGQKVEFLVSFYNNEISEKSEIFDDQFSVERPDGSNFTLKIRSTKLEDSAMYFCASSEMSSGGFADTQYFGPGTRLTVL.

This chain links TRBV10-3 with TRBJ1-1, with a weak D call TRBD1 (6 bases). Trimming removed 11 bases from V and 7 bases from J, with 17 bases in between. The V gene's germline CDR1 is ENHRY and CDR2 SYGVKD. The CDR3 is 12 residues long. The CDR3 region is CAAGAGDGEAFF. The DNA for the CDR3 is TGTGCCGCCGGGGCAGGGGACGGTGAAGCTTTCTTT.

V and J are TRBV11-2 and TRBJ1-5; weak D call: TRBD1 (5 bases). Trimming shortened V by 5 bases and J by 3 bases, and 17 bases separated the two germline ends. The CDR3 has 16 residues. Germline lookup yields CDR1 SGHAT and CDR2 FQNNGV. In DNA form, the CDR3 reads TGTGCCAGCAGCCTCCACGGGGCGGGACTCAATCAGCCCCAGCATTTT. Translated: CASSLHGAGLNQPQHF.

V gene TRBV15 combines with J gene TRBJ1-1; possibly TRBD1 for D (6 bases). The V end lost 5 bases, the J end lost 1 base, and 11 bases lay between the germline ends. The germline V gene encodes CDR1 LNHNV and CDR2 YYDKDF (reference sequence). The CDR3 consists of 14 residues. The CDR3 DNA follows: TGTGCCACCAGCCGGACAGACGAGAACACTGAAGCTTTCTTT. Translation gives CATSRTDENTEAFF.